A single sample is the source of the 9 T cell receptor beta chains below, sequenced in a study of T cell responses to AZD1222 COVID-19 vaccine. Assay used: immunoSEQ multiplex PCR; TCRdb lists only in-frame clones, some missing. The sample includes nearly 110,000 clones, around 90% of them seen just once. The sample was peripheral blood, taken on day 0 of AZD1222 vaccination. Receptor source: an adult in good health.

The chain is built from TRBV5-1 and TRBJ2-7; 14 bases fit TRBD2. The CDR3 consists of 15 residues. J gave up 9 bases and V 3 bases, and 8 bases lay outside the gene matches. Germline CDR1 is SGHRS and CDR2 is YFSETQ. The CDR3 is CASSSGLAGEGGQYF. The CDR3 nucleotides are TGCGCCAGCAGCTCGGGACTAGCGGGAGAGGGCGGGCAGTACTTC.

The rearrangement uses TRBV4-1 and TRBJ1-1, with D perhaps TRBD1 (6 bases). The V and J ends lost 0 bases and 1 base respectively, with 9 bases between them. This CDR3 spans 15 amino acids. Germline loops: CDR1 MGHRA, CDR2 YSYEKL. The CDR3 spells CASSQEDRENTEAFF. The CDR3 coding sequence is TGCGCCAGCAGCCAAGAGGACAGAGAGAACACTGAAGCTTTCTTT.

The V call is TRBV28, the J call TRBJ2-7, with 10 bases that match TRBD2. V gave up 5 bases and J gave up 6 bases; unmatched junction bases: 10. This CDR3 has 15 residues. Germline V gene lookup returns CDR1 MDHEN and CDR2 SYDVKM. The CDR3 is CASSRLAGASSEQYF. The CDR3 DNA follows: TGTGCCAGCAGTCGGCTAGCGGGAGCCAGTTCCGAGCAGTACTTC.

The rearrangement uses TRBV11-3 and TRBJ2-1; no reliable D call. Trimming shortened V by 1 base and J by 0 bases, and 13 bases separated the two germline ends. Germline-derived CDR1 and CDR2 are SGHNT and YENEEA. The CDR3 runs to 17 residues. Here the CDR3 reads CASSLGVGGSSYNEQFF. The CDR3 DNA is TGTGCCAGCAGCTTAGGGGTGGGCGGCAGCTCCTACAATGAGCAGTTCTTC.

This clone is a singleton in its sample. This sample includes further DNA sequences coding for the same CDR3. This sequence joins TRBV7-3 and TRBJ2-5; 7 bases fit TRBD2. Per the germline V gene, CDR1 is SGHTA and CDR2 is FQGTGA. Trimming removed 0 bases from V and 4 bases from J; junction bases left unmatched: 5. CDR3 size: 15 residues. CDR3 protein: CASSLTGGPGETQYF. The CDR3 DNA sequence: TGTGCCAGCAGCTTAACGGGAGGGCCAGGAGAGACCCAGTACTTC. The entire variable domain, with the rest obtained from reference TRBV7-3 and TRBJ2-5, is as follows: GAGVSQTPSNKVTEKGKYVELRCDPISGHTALYWYRQSLGQGPEFLIYFQGTGAADDSGLPNDRFFAVRPEGSVSTLKIQRTERGDSAVYLCASSLTGGPGETQYFGPGTRLLVL.

V and J are TRBV9 and TRBJ2-7; TRBD2 matches at 9 bases. This CDR3 contains 17 residues. Germline V gene sequence: CDR1 SGDLS, CDR2 YYNGEE. Trimming at V came to 3 bases and at J to 0 bases, leaving 10 bases not matched to a gene. CDR3 nucleotides: TGTGCCAGCAGCGCCGTCGGCGGGGGGGCCAGCTCCTACGAGCAGTACTTC. It codes for CASSAVGGGASSYEQYF.

The table lists this clone with a few counts. The V call is TRBV7-8, the J call TRBJ1-2; TRBD1 aligns across 7 bases. Germline loops: CDR1 SGHVS, CDR2 FQNEAQ. This CDR3 contains 15 residues. After removal of 6 bases from V and 5 bases from J, the junction contained 12 bases not matched to a gene. CDR3: CASRGAGGFFYGYTF. The CDR3 coding sequence is TGTGCCAGCAGAGGGGCAGGGGGGTTTTTTTATGGCTACACCTTC.

The V call is TRBV7-2, the J call TRBJ1-2, with 10 positions matching TRBD1. Germline lookup yields CDR1 SGHTA and CDR2 FQGNSA. The CDR3 consists of 16 residues. The junction had 4 bases not matched to a gene; V was cut back by 3 bases and J by 0 bases. The CDR3 DNA follows: TGTGCCAGCAGCTTGGACAGGGGGTTTGCTAACTATGGCTACACCTTC. Translating it yields CASSLDRGFANYGYTF.

The chain is built from TRBV30 and TRBJ1-5; D call uncertain. The V gene's germline CDR1 is GTSNPN and CDR2 SVGIG (reference sequence). The V and J ends lost 0 bases and 1 base respectively, with 7 bases between them. This CDR3 spans 14 amino acids. CDR3 DNA: TGTGCCTGGAGTGTACCTGCGAGCAATCAGCCCCAGCATTTT. This sequence encodes CAWSVPASNQPQHF.